This TCR beta chain was observed in a study of blood T cell repertoires in COVID-19. Study-wide background: From T cells, B-cell-depleted T cells, or PBMCs came the material, which was cDNA or gDNA.

Data came from immunoSEQ multiplex PCR; TCRdb stores just in-frame clones and leaves some out. In the table there are 33,000 or so clones, roughly 87% of which are singletons. V shed 7 bases and J shed 3 bases, with 9 bases lying between them. The CDR3 runs to 12 residues. Germline assignment: CDR1 MNHEY and CDR2 SVGAGI. The sequence came from a man between 65 and 85 years old with active or convalescent COVID-19. What was sequenced was peripheral blood. The V and J genes are TRBV6-5 and TRBJ1-2; D gene ambiguous. The CDR3 bases are TGTGCCAGCAAGCGGCAGGACTATGGCTACACCTTC. It encodes CASKRQDYGYTF.